The 30 T cell receptor beta chains below come from one sample, sequenced in a study of T cell responses to AZD1222 COVID-19 vaccine. Here immunoSEQ multiplex PCR was the method, and the copy in TCRdb shows in-frame clones only, minus some. This table has tens of thousands of clones, about 89% appearing once. This specimen consisted of peripheral blood, obtained on day 0 of AZD1222 vaccination. The receptor source for this set is an adult in good health.

The rearrangement links TRBV6-4 to TRBJ1-5; tentative D call: TRBD1 (6 bases). Trimming left V 4 bases short and J 5 bases short, with 12 bases between. The CDR3 spans 14 residues. Per germline, CDR1 MRHNA and CDR2 SNTAGT. As DNA, the CDR3 is TGTGCCAGCAGTGTTCCGGGACACCATCAGCCCCAGCATTTT. This sequence encodes CASSVPGHHQPQHF.

This clone was seen just once. V is TRBV9 and J is TRBJ1-6, with D unresolved. The CDR3 contains 16 residues. Germline-derived CDR1 and CDR2 are SGDLS and YYNGEE. V was shortened by 4 bases and J by 10 bases, with 21 bases between the two germline ends. The DNA for the CDR3 is TGTGCCAGCAGCCCACGCGACATTTCCAAAAGCTCACCCCTCCACTTT. It is translated as CASSPRDISKSSPLHF. Using reference TRBV9 and TRBJ1-6 for the parts outside the CDR3, the full variable domain is DSGVTQTPKHLITATGQRVTLRCSPRSGDLSVYWYQQSLDQGLQFLIQYYNGEERAKGNILERFSAQQFPDLHSELNLSSLELGDSALYFCASSPRDISKSSPLHFGNGTRLTVT.

The chain carries TRBV24-1 and TRBJ2-1; D gene ambiguous. Germline-derived CDR1 and CDR2 are KGHDR and SFDVKD. This CDR3 is 13 amino acids long. V shed 3 bases and J shed 8 bases, with 10 bases lying between them. The DNA of the CDR3 is TGTGCCACCAGTGATATAGGGTTGGATGAGCAGTTCTTC. Residues: CATSDIGLDEQFF.

CDR3 nucleotides: TGTGCCAGCAGTGAGGGGGGAGGGAAGGAGGGATTCAATGAGCAGTTCTTC. Its translation: CASSEGGGKEGFNEQFF. The rearrangement joins TRBV6-1 to TRBJ2-1, with 7 bases matching TRBD2. Germline V gene data show CDR1 as MNHNS and CDR2 as SASEGT. CDR3 length: 17 residues. Trimming cost V 3 bases and J 6 bases; bases outside gene matches: 14.

The chain has TRBV11-2 and TRBJ1-6, with no clear D. With 7 bases removed from V and 9 bases from J, the gap between germline ends came to 19 bases. This CDR3 region has 15 residues. Germline CDR1 is SGHAT and CDR2 is FQNNGV. The CDR3 DNA sequence: TGTGCCAGCACAAGGGCCGTTTCGCCGGGTTCACCCCTCCACTTT. Translating gives CASTRAVSPGSPLHF.

The chain has TRBV6-5 and TRBJ2-7; D call uncertain. Trimming stripped 5 bases from V and 0 bases from J, with 8 bases between. Germline-derived CDR1 and CDR2 are MNHEY and SVGAGI. The CDR3 has 13 amino acids. The CDR3 reads CASSPFSSYEQYF. The CDR3 DNA reads TGTGCCAGCAGTCCATTTTCCTCCTACGAGCAGTACTTC.

The chain recombines TRBV5-6 with TRBJ2-4; the D gene is possibly TRBD2 (6 bases). CDR3 length: 18 residues. The germline V and J ends were trimmed by 3 bases and 1 base, with 20 bases remaining between them. Germline V lookup: CDR1 SGHDT, CDR2 YYEEEE. The CDR3 sequence is CASSSPGGLVRAKNIQYF. CDR3 bases: TGTGCCAGCAGCTCCCCTGGAGGGCTAGTTAGGGCCAAAAACATTCAGTACTTC.

The chain recombines TRBV5-5 with TRBJ1-5; tentatively, D is TRBD1 (6 bases). The CDR3 extends over 14 amino acids. The V and J ends lost 1 base and 3 bases respectively, with 8 bases between them. Germline CDR1 is SGHKS and CDR2 is YYEKEE (reference sequence). DNA for the CDR3: TGTGCCAGCAGCTTGAACAGGGTCAATCAGCCCCAGCATTTT. It yields the protein CASSLNRVNQPQHF.

V usage is TRBV28 and J usage is TRBJ2-2, with D perhaps matching TRBD1 or TRBD2 (6 bases each). The CDR3 is 17 residues long. The germline V and J ends were trimmed by 1 base and 5 bases, with 17 bases remaining between them. Germline V gene sequence: CDR1 MDHEN, CDR2 SYDVKM. As DNA, the CDR3 is TGTGCCAGCAGTTTATCCGGGGGCGCATTCCGGACCGGGGAGCTGTTTTTT. It translates to CASSLSGGAFRTGELFF. The complete variable domain, with remaining parts taken from reference TRBV28 and TRBJ2-2, reads DVKVTQSSRYLVKRTGEKVFLECVQDMDHENMFWYRQDPGLGLRLIYFSYDVKMKEKGDIPEGYSVSREKKERFSLILESASTNQTSMYLCASSLSGGAFRTGELFFGEGSRLTVL.

This chain uses TRBV24-1 with TRBJ1-3, with a possible D match to TRBD1 (6 bases). V was trimmed by 8 bases and J by 8 bases, leaving 15 bases between them. The CDR3 has 13 amino acids. CDR1 is KGHDR, CDR2 SFDVKD, per germline. CDR3 bases: TGTGCCACCAACGGCAGGGGAGTTTACACCATATATTTT. This encodes CATNGRGVYTIYF.

The chain couples TRBV18 to TRBJ1-5; D may be TRBD1 (6 bases). The V gene lost 2 bases and the J gene lost 5 bases, with 13 bases spanning the gap. The length of the CDR3 is 15 residues. Per germline, CDR1 KGHSH and CDR2 LQKENI. The CDR3 sequence is CASSPFTGTDQPQHF. For the CDR3, the DNA is TGTGCCAGCTCACCATTTACAGGGACGGATCAGCCCCAGCATTTT.

J is TRBJ2-7 and V is TRBV9, with D hard to call. Trimming took off 4 bases at V and 8 bases at J, with 13 bases between the two ends. In germline, CDR1 is SGDLS, CDR2 YYNGEE. This CDR3 comprises 12 residues. CDR3 sequence reads: CASSSTPGKQYF. The CDR3 region has the DNA TGTGCCAGCAGCTCCACACCCGGTAAGCAGTACTTC.

The V call is TRBV27, the J call TRBJ2-5; D possibly corresponds to TRBD2 (5 bases). Trimming left V 3 bases short and J 0 bases short, with 8 bases between. This CDR3 spans 14 amino acids. Germline V gene sequence: CDR1 MNHEY, CDR2 SMNVEV (reference sequence). CDR3 amino acids: CASSFREYQETQYF. In DNA, the CDR3 is TGTGCCAGCAGTTTTAGGGAGTACCAAGAGACCCAGTACTTC.

The chain combines TRBV27 with TRBJ2-4, with D possibly matching TRBD2 (6 bases). The V and J ends lost 0 bases and 0 bases respectively, with 12 bases between them. There are 17 residues in the CDR3. Germline V lookup: CDR1 MNHEY, CDR2 SMNVEV (reference sequence). The CDR3 is CASSLSKQGLAKNIQYF. DNA for the CDR3: TGTGCCAGCAGTTTATCGAAGCAGGGACTAGCCAAAAACATTCAGTACTTC.

The chain is built from TRBV5-5 and TRBJ1-2, with D tentatively TRBD1 (5 bases). This CDR3 is built from 14 residues. The V gene lost 4 bases and the J gene lost 3 bases, with 13 bases spanning the gap. Germline V CDR1 and CDR2: SGHKS, YYEKEE (reference sequence). The CDR3 DNA sequence: TGTGCCAGCAGCCGGGACGGGAGGCACTATGGCTACACCTTC. This translates into CASSRDGRHYGYTF.

The chain combines TRBV6-6 with TRBJ2-7; 9 bases map to TRBD1. V shed 7 bases and J 3 bases; nucleotides not matched to a gene: 7. This CDR3 region has 14 residues. Per the germline V gene, CDR1 is MNHNY and CDR2 is SVGAGI (reference sequence). The CDR3 bases are TGTGCCAGCACCTCGGGACAGGGCTTCTACGAGCAGTACTTC. It is translated as CASTSGQGFYEQYF.

V and J are TRBV5-1 and TRBJ2-7, with no clear D. Trimming removed 3 bases from V and 9 bases from J, with 19 bases in between. Germline assignment: CDR1 SGHRS and CDR2 YFSETQ. The CDR3 has 14 amino acids. CDR3 amino acids: CASSSQASPDGQYF. The CDR3 bases are TGCGCCAGCAGCTCCCAGGCGTCCCCGGATGGGCAGTACTTC. The full variable domain, its missing parts supplied by reference TRBV5-1 and TRBJ2-7, is KAGVTQTPRYLIKTRGQQVTLSCSPISGHRSVSWYQQTPGQGLQFLFEYFSETQRNKGNFPGRFSGRQFSNSRSEMNVSTLELGDSALYLCASSSQASPDGQYFGPGTRLTVT.

The chain links TRBV10-3 to TRBJ1-1, with 12 positions matching TRBD1. With V trimmed by 4 bases and J by 11 bases, 8 bases remained unmatched. Germline CDR1 reads ENHRY; CDR2 reads SYGVKD. The CDR3 contains 14 residues. The CDR3 DNA reads TGTGCCATCAGTGTAGGGACAGGGGGCATGGGTGCTTTCTTT. Encoded protein: CAISVGTGGMGAFF.

This chain joins TRBV27 and TRBJ2-7; 8 nucleotides agree with TRBD1. The CDR3 loop spans 14 amino acids. Germline lookup yields CDR1 MNHEY and CDR2 SMNVEV (reference sequence). The V gene end was trimmed by 8 bases and the J gene end by 3 bases; junction bases not matched to a gene: 9. The CDR3 protein is CASDFGQGNYEQYF. In nucleotides, the CDR3 is TGTGCCAGCGACTTCGGACAGGGTAACTACGAGCAGTACTTC.

This rearrangement joins TRBV7-9 to TRBJ2-7; 10 positions agree with TRBD2. The J segment lost 4 bases and the V segment lost 6 bases, leaving 18 bases of the junction unmatched. There are 18 residues in the CDR3. Germline V gives CDR1 SEHNR, CDR2 FQNEAQ (reference sequence). CDR3 in DNA: TGTGCCAGCAGTTTCTCCCGGAACCCCGGGACTAGCGAGTACGAGCAGTACTTC. Translated: CASSFSRNPGTSEYEQYF. Based on the CDR3 plus reference TRBV7-9 and TRBJ2-7, the full variable domain is DTGVSQNPRHKITKRGQNVTFRCDPISEHNRLYWYRQTLGQGPEFLTYFQNEAQLEKSRLLSDRFSAERPKGSFSTLEIQRTEQGDSAMYLCASSFSRNPGTSEYEQYFGPGTRLTVT.

The J gene is TRBJ1-5, the V gene TRBV7-9, with TRBD1 as a possible D gene (5 bases). The CDR3 has 19 amino acids. Between the trimmed V and J ends, which lost 2 bases and 0 bases, there was a span of 20 bases. Germline CDR1 SEHNR, CDR2 FQNEAQ (reference sequence). CDR3 sequence: CASSLSPRGWRDSNQPQHF. The CDR3 bases are TGTGCCAGCAGCTTAAGCCCGCGGGGCTGGAGGGATAGCAATCAGCCCCAGCATTTT. The full variable domain, its missing parts supplied by reference TRBV7-9 and TRBJ1-5, is DTGVSQNPRHKITKRGQNVTFRCDPISEHNRLYWYRQTLGQGPEFLTYFQNEAQLEKSRLLSDRFSAERPKGSFSTLEIQRTEQGDSAMYLCASSLSPRGWRDSNQPQHFGDGTRLSIL.

This chain uses TRBV2 with TRBJ2-7; D is possibly TRBD2 (5 bases). The length of the CDR3 is 12 residues. Trimming took off 6 bases at V and 4 bases at J, with 10 bases between the two ends. The germline gives CDR1 SNHLY, CDR2 FYNNEI. CDR3 region: CASRLDGYEQYF. CDR3 DNA: TGTGCCAGCAGACTAGACGGGTACGAGCAGTACTTC.

The V gene is TRBV5-1, the J gene TRBJ1-5, with D unclear. V lost 0 bases, J lost 0 bases, and 7 bases lay in between. CDR1 is SGHRS and CDR2 is YFSETQ in the germline V gene. The CDR3 sequence is 15 residues long. In DNA, the CDR3 is TGCGCCAGCAGCTTGGAAGGGAGTAGCAATCAGCCCCAGCATTTT. Its protein is CASSLEGSSNQPQHF.

The chain combines TRBV14 with TRBJ2-7, with TRBD1 matching over 11 bases. Germline lookup yields CDR1 SGHDN and CDR2 FVKESK. The CDR3 spans 19 residues. The V and J ends lost 4 bases and 3 bases, in that order; junction bases with no gene match: 17. For the CDR3, the DNA is TGTGCCAGCAGCCTAGGTCCGGGACAGGGGGGACCCCGCGTCTACGAGCAGTACTTC. Protein sequence: CASSLGPGQGGPRVYEQYF.

Worth noting for this clone: The junction and the germline gene differ at one end; a read error may be behind it. The genes are TRBV29-1 and TRBJ2-2; the D is unclear. Looked up from germline, CDR1 is SQVTM and CDR2 is ANQGSEA. The CDR3 contains 14 residues. As DNA, the CDR3 is TGCAGCGTGGAAGGGTCGAAGAACACCGGGGAGCTGTTTTTT. Encoded protein: CSVEGSKNTGELFF.

The V gene is TRBV4-2, the J gene TRBJ2-7, with D tentatively TRBD1 (5 bases). Germline CDR1 LGHNA, CDR2 YNFKEQ. Deletions cut 0 bases from V and 5 bases from J, with 14 bases between. CDR3 size: 15 residues. DNA of the CDR3: TGTGCCAGCAGCCAAGATATCCAGGGTCGGCACGAGCAGTACTTC. It codes for CASSQDIQGRHEQYF.

The V gene is TRBV19, the J gene TRBJ2-2, with TRBD1 matching over 9 bases. After removal of 4 bases from V and 3 bases from J, the junction contained 6 bases not matched to a gene. This CDR3 has 16 residues. The germline gives CDR1 LNHDA, CDR2 SQIVND (reference sequence). The DNA for the CDR3 is TGTGCCAGTAGTACTTACAGGGGGCCGGACACCGGGGAGCTGTTTTTT. Encoded protein: CASSTYRGPDTGELFF.

V is TRBV7-9 and J is TRBJ1-1, with a possible D match to TRBD1 (5 bases). The CDR3 sequence is 15 residues long. Germline loops: CDR1 SEHNR, CDR2 FQNEAQ (reference sequence). The V end was cut by 4 bases, the J end by 4 bases, with 16 bases between. Here the CDR3 reads CASSYGTIRGTEAFF. Here the CDR3 DNA reads TGTGCCAGCAGCTACGGGACCATAAGAGGCACTGAAGCTTTCTTT.

CDR3 DNA: TGTGCCAGTAGTCCGGAGTTCAACCAAGAGACCCAGTACTTC. It yields the protein CASSPEFNQETQYF. V gene TRBV19 combines with J gene TRBJ2-5; D is undetermined. The CDR3 has 14 amino acids. The germline V gene has CDR1 LNHDA and CDR2 SQIVND (reference sequence). V was clipped by 5 bases and J by 0 bases, with 10 bases between them. Based on the CDR3 plus reference TRBV19 and TRBJ2-5, the full variable domain is DGGITQSPKYLFRKEGQNVTLSCEQNLNHDAMYWYRQDPGQGLRLIYYSQIVNDFQKGDIAEGYSVSREKKESFPLTVTSAQKNPTAFYLCASSPEFNQETQYFGPGTRLLVL.

The CDR3 loop is CASSQEVSRGGEKLFF. CDR3 sequence (DNA): TGCGCCAGCAGCCAAGAGGTCTCCAGGGGAGGTGAAAAACTGTTTTTT. J is TRBJ1-4 and V is TRBV4-3, with D possibly TRBD1 on 6 matching bases. There are 16 residues in the CDR3. Germline CDR1 is LGHNA and CDR2 is YSLEER. V was trimmed by 0 bases and J by 7 bases, leaving 15 bases between them.